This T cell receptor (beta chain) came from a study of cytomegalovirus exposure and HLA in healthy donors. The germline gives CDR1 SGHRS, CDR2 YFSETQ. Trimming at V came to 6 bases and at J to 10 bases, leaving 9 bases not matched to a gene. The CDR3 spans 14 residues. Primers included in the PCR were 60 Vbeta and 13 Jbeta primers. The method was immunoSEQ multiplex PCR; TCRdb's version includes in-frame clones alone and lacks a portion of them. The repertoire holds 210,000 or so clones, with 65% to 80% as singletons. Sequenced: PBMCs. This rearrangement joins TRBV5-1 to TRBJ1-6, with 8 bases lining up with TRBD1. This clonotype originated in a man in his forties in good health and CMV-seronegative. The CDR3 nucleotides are TGCGCCAGCACCCCGGGGACAGGCTGGTCACCCCTCCACTTT. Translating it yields CASTPGTGWSPLHF.